This T cell receptor (beta chain) was sequenced for a study of blood T cell repertoires in COVID-19. For the study at large: PBMCs, B-cell-depleted T cells, or T cells were the source of the cDNA or gDNA that made up the material.

CDR1 is MNHEY, CDR2 SVGAGI, per germline. The CDR3 covers 15 residues. The J segment lost 2 bases and the V segment lost 4 bases, leaving 4 bases of the junction unmatched. Authors' data handling: Reference gene primer amplification gave estimated nucleated cell counts. Data came from immunoSEQ multiplex PCR; TCRdb stores just in-frame clones and leaves some out. V, J and clone size are taken as reported in that table, and D and trimming were inferred from the DNA itself. The sample carries 150,000 to 200,000 clones, about 77% recorded once. Across about two dozen US areas, participants ranged in age from roughly 18 to 95 years. Participants reported their clinical history, and cohort assignment relied on those reports.

The material sequenced was PBMCs or T cells enriched from blood (not recorded which). This sequence originates from a woman between 50 and 59 years old with acute COVID-19. The V call is TRBV6-5, the J call TRBJ2-2; 7 bases match TRBD2. CDR3 residues: CASSWAGVNTGELFF. The CDR3 DNA reads TGTGCCAGCAGTTGGGCGGGGGTTAACACCGGGGAGCTGTTTTTT.